Shown below are 21 T cell receptor beta chains from a single sample sequenced in a study of CD8 T cells in Susac syndrome. The RNA input was about 0.45 to 1 ug, and it was reverse transcribed with random hexamers. TCRdb re-analysed the immunoSEQ multiplex PCR reads in MiXCR, keeping a single row per CDR3 protein. The sample has around 130,000 distinct CDR3 sequences; around 75% are singletons. The source material was CD8+ T cells from PBMCs. Receptors were obtained from a human donor with multiple sclerosis.

The chain joins TRBV4-2 to TRBJ2-5; D tentatively reads TRBD1 or TRBD2 (5 bases each). There are 14 residues in the CDR3. Germline V CDR1 and CDR2: LGHNA, YNFKEQ. Deletions cut 4 bases from V and 5 bases from J, with 14 bases between. The CDR3 protein is CASSPGWGGETQYF. Here the CDR3 DNA reads TGTGCCAGCAGCCCGGGGTGGGGCGGTGAGACCCAGTACTTC.

This clonotype has a handful of counts. This sequence joins TRBV11-2 and TRBJ2-1; D is unclear. The CDR3 spans 14 residues. The V gene's germline CDR1 is SGHAT and CDR2 FQNNGV. V lost 5 bases to trimming and J lost 4 bases, with 12 bases between them. The CDR3 DNA follows: TGTGCCAGCAGCCAGAGACTTGTATACAATGAGCAGTTCTTC. This encodes CASSQRLVYNEQFF.

The rearrangement uses TRBV6-5 and TRBJ1-4; unclear D gene. The V and J ends lost 2 bases and 0 bases respectively, with 10 bases between them. The CDR3 covers 16 residues. Germline V gene sequence: CDR1 MNHEY, CDR2 SVGAGI. The DNA of the CDR3 is TGTGCCAGCAGTTACGAGAACCGGGCAACTAATGAAAAACTGTTTTTT. Translation gives CASSYENRATNEKLFF.

This clonotype was detected only once. V is TRBV14 and J is TRBJ2-7; D gene ambiguous. With 1 base removed from V and 6 bases from J, the gap between germline ends came to 13 bases. CDR3 length: 14 amino acids. Germline V gene lookup returns CDR1 SGHDN and CDR2 FVKESK. For the CDR3, the DNA is TGTGCCAGCAGCCAAGCAGAAGGATGGGGCGAGCAGTACGTC. Translating gives CASSQAEGWGEQYV.

The J gene is TRBJ1-6, the V gene TRBV6-1; D is uncertain. The CDR3 is made up of 16 amino acids. In germline, CDR1 is MNHNS, CDR2 SASEGT. Trimming took 8 bases from V and 5 from J, leaving 19 bases between them. CDR3 protein: CASSRTGILNNSPLHF. CDR3 DNA: TGTGCCAGCTCGAGGACCGGGATCCTAAATAATTCACCCCTCCACTTT.

This clonotype came up a few times. The gene calls are TRBV6-5 and TRBJ2-7; the D is unclear. V dropped 1 base and J dropped 0 bases, with 10 bases sitting between them. CDR3 length: 15 residues. From germline, CDR1 is MNHEY and CDR2 SVGAGI. The CDR3 here is CASSYLDGSSYEQYF. The CDR3 DNA reads TGTGCCAGCAGTTACTTGGACGGTAGCTCCTACGAGCAGTACTTC.

The chain joins TRBV4-2 to TRBJ2-2; TRBD1 might be the D (5 bases). Looked up from germline, CDR1 is LGHNA and CDR2 is YNFKEQ. The CDR3 sequence is 16 residues long. V was trimmed by 3 bases and J by 1 base, leaving 12 bases between them. The CDR3 is CASSQVIGENTGELFF. CDR3 in DNA: TGTGCCAGCAGCCAGGTTATAGGGGAGAACACCGGGGAGCTGTTTTTT.

This clonotype came up a few times. Its ends do not fully match the called genes, so a read error is possible. The rearrangement uses TRBV7-6 and TRBJ2-3, with a tentative D call TRBD1 (6 bases). The CDR3 is 15 residues long. From germline, CDR1 is SGHVS and CDR2 FNYEAQ. The CDR3: CASSFRGSSTDTQYF. The CDR3 region has the DNA TGTGCTAGCAGCTTCAGGGGATCTAGCACAGATACGCAGTATTTT.

V usage is TRBV5-6 and J usage is TRBJ1-2, with a weak D call TRBD1 (5 bases). CDR1 SGHDT and CDR2 YYEEEE come from the germline V gene. V was pared by 1 base and J by 4 bases, with 17 bases between. The CDR3 has 16 amino acids. For the CDR3, the DNA is TGTGCCAGCAGCTTGTTGGCAGGGCCTCTCTTCTATGGCTACACCTTC. Its translation is CASSLLAGPLFYGYTF. Full variable domain (remainder filled in from reference TRBV5-6 and TRBJ1-2): DAGVTQSPTHLIKTRGQQVTLRCSPKSGHDTVSWYQQALGQGPQFIFQYYEEEERQRGNFPDRFSGHQFPNYSSELNVNALLLGDSALYLCASSLLAGPLFYGYTFGSGTRLTVV.

In this sample, this clonotype turned up once. Its ends do not fully match the called genes, so a read error is possible. This chain joins TRBV20-1 and TRBJ2-2; D remains unclear. The CDR3 extends over 13 amino acids. Looked up from germline, CDR1 is DFQATT and CDR2 is SNEGSKA (reference sequence). CDR3 region: CSARDREDGQLFF. For the CDR3, the DNA is TGCAGTGCTAGAGATCGTGAGGACGGGCAGCTGTTTTTT.

The genes are TRBV6-4 and TRBJ1-4; D unclear. V gave up 9 bases and J gave up 0 bases, with 14 bases separating them. The CDR3 is made up of 15 amino acids. CDR1 MRHNA and CDR2 SNTAGT come from the germline V gene. The CDR3 sequence: CARLGKTATNEKLFF. In nucleotides, the CDR3 is TGTGCCAGGTTAGGCAAGACTGCAACTAATGAAAAACTGTTTTTT.

The genes are TRBV15 and TRBJ2-3; 8 nucleotides line up with TRBD1. The CDR3 runs 15 residues. The V and J ends lost 2 bases and 2 bases, in that order; junction bases with no gene match: 3. Germline-derived CDR1 and CDR2 are LNHNV and YYDKDF (reference sequence). The CDR3 coding sequence is TGTGCCACCAGCAGAACGGACAGGGTCACAGATACGCAGTATTTT. Its protein product is CATSRTDRVTDTQYF. The variable domain in full, completed from reference TRBV15 and TRBJ2-3, reads DAMVIQNPRYQVTQFGKPVTLSCSQTLNHNVMYWYQQKSSQAPKLLFHYYDKDFNNEADTPDNFQSRRPNTSFCFLDIRSPGLGDTAMYLCATSRTDRVTDTQYFGPGTRLTVL.

The genes are TRBV28 and TRBJ2-3; possibly TRBD1 for D (6 bases). Trimming removed 6 bases at V and 5 bases at J, with 21 bases between. This CDR3 has 16 residues. The germline gives CDR1 MDHEN, CDR2 SYDVKM. The CDR3, as DNA: TGTGCCAGCAGGTCCATACAGGGCCAAGTTGAAGATACGCAGTATTTT. Translation gives CASRSIQGQVEDTQYF.

A remark on this clonotype: Mismatch with germline at one junction end may stem from a read error. The J gene is TRBJ1-2, the V gene TRBV24-1, with TRBD1 matching over 9 bases. The V gene's germline CDR1 is KGHDR and CDR2 SFDVKD. This CDR3 comprises 14 residues. In nucleotides, the CDR3 is TGTGTCACCAGTGATCGGGACAGGGCGGGTGGCTACACCTTC. This sequence encodes CVTSDRDRAGGYTF.

J is TRBJ1-5 and V is TRBV2, with 7 bases that match TRBD1. Germline V CDR1 and CDR2: SNHLY, FYNNEI. Trimming took 4 bases from V and 6 from J; bases not matched to a gene: 6. CDR3 length: 14 amino acids. CDR3 region: CASSAGQGGQPQHF. As DNA, the CDR3 is TGTGCCAGCAGTGCAGGTCAGGGGGGTCAGCCCCAGCATTTT.

The rearrangement uses TRBV2 and TRBJ1-2, with 9 positions matching TRBD1. Germline trimming cut 3 bases from V and 8 bases from J; bases unmatched to any gene: 7. This CDR3 region has 14 residues. CDR1 SNHLY and CDR2 FYNNEI come from the germline V gene. The CDR3 reads CASSDTATGGGYTF. The CDR3, as DNA: TGTGCCAGCAGTGACACAGCGACAGGGGGAGGCTACACCTTC.

This rearrangement joins TRBV27 to TRBJ2-7; perhaps TRBD2 as D (6 bases). Trimming pared 3 bases from V and 0 bases from J, leaving 15 bases between. Germline-derived CDR1 and CDR2 are MNHEY and SMNVEV (reference sequence). The CDR3 loop spans 16 amino acids. The CDR3 protein is CASSFVSGLSSYEQYF. CDR3 bases: TGTGCCAGCAGTTTTGTTAGCGGCCTTTCCTCCTACGAGCAGTACTTC.

The gene calls are TRBV2 and TRBJ2-7, with D possibly matching TRBD2 (6 bases). Germline CDR1 is SNHLY and CDR2 is FYNNEI. V shed 8 bases and J shed 1 base, with 12 bases lying between them. The CDR3 extends over 13 amino acids. CDR3 in amino acids: CASGDGGSYEQYF. The CDR3 nucleotides read TGTGCCAGCGGAGACGGGGGATCCTACGAGCAGTACTTC.

The V gene is TRBV19, the J gene TRBJ2-7, with a weak D call TRBD1 (8 bases). The CDR3 runs to 15 residues. Trimming left V 6 bases short and J 2 bases short, with 17 bases between. Germline V gene lookup returns CDR1 LNHDA and CDR2 SQIVND (reference sequence). The CDR3, as DNA: TGTGCCAGTAGCCTGACAGGGGAGGGACCCTACGAGCAGTACTTC. It specifies CASSLTGEGPYEQYF.

This clonotype was seen a single time. The chain joins TRBV27 to TRBJ2-7, with D unresolved. Germline V lookup: CDR1 MNHEY, CDR2 SMNVEV (reference sequence). V lost 3 bases and J 5 bases, leaving 11 bases between the germline ends. The CDR3 length is 13 residues. The CDR3 loop is CASSFGGVDEQYF. The CDR3 bases are TGTGCCAGCAGTTTTGGCGGTGTCGACGAGCAGTACTTC.

This rearrangement joins TRBV7-9 to TRBJ2-5, with unresolved D. V dropped 1 base and J dropped 3 bases, with 12 bases sitting between them. Germline-derived CDR1 and CDR2 are SEHNR and FQNEAQ (reference sequence). The CDR3 covers 15 residues. CDR3 DNA: TGTGCCAGCAGCTTAGTGGTAGGTCAGGAAGAGACCCAGTACTTC. It encodes CASSLVVGQEETQYF.